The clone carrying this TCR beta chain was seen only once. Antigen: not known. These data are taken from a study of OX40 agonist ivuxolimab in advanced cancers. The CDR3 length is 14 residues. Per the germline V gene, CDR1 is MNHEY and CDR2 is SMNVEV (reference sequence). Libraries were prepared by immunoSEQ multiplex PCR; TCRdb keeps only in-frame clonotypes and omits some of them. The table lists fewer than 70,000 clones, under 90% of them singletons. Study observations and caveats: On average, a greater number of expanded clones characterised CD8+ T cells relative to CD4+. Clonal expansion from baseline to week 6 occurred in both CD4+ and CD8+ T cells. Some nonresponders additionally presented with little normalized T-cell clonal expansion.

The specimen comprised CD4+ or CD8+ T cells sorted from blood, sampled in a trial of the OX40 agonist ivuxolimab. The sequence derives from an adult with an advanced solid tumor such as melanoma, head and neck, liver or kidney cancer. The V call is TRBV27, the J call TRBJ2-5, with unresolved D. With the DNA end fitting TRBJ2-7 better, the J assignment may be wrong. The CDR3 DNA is TGTGCCAGCAGGCCCGGCCCGGCCCCCTACGAGCAGTACTTC. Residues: CASRPGPAPYEQYF.